Reported below is one T cell receptor beta chain. It was approximately 9 milliliters of peripheral blood that were drawn from each donor. A minimum of 7 million PBMCs was isolated per sample. The sample originates from a study of blood T cells in healthy people across ages. Through a sample-barcoded 5' primer and a J-beta primer mix, a second PCR was run for roughly 6 to 11 cycles. Through a template-switch adaptor with 12 random nucleotides, each cDNA molecule received a tag. MiXCR, applied by TCRdb to the 5' RACE reads, yields one record per CDR3 protein. Of roughly 1.7 million distinct CDR3 sequences listed, around 36% are singletons. Looked up from germline, CDR1 is SGHTA and CDR2 is FQGNSA. The ends were cut back, 5 bases at V and 5 bases at J, with 10 bases in the middle. The CDR3 contains 13 residues.

The sequence was collected from a woman aged 25-40 years in good health. The chain joins TRBV7-2 to TRBJ1-5; D is ambiguous. What was sequenced was blood. DNA of the CDR3: TGTGCCAGCAGCCGGATTATATATCAGCCCCAGCATTTT. Protein sequence: CASSRIIYQPQHF.